The 22 T cell receptor beta chains in this list originate from one sample, sequenced in a study of response to subunit inactivated influenza vaccine (dated by TCRdb to 2017 to 2018). The library was produced with RT-PCR. TCRdb records Illumina HiSeq 2500 as the sequencer. TCRdb cleaned the public reads at Q25 with fastp, built clones with MiXCR and kept in-frame beta chains. Each entry merges the rows of one CDR3 protein and shows their most common DNA and genes. This sample comprises a few hundred thousand distinct CDR3 sequences, about 20% of them detected only once. The leading ten clones occupy 10% to 13% of the sample. Sequenced material: PBMCs from blood, taken roughly 20 months after vaccination. Receptors were obtained from a man aged 50 to 69 who received an inactivated influenza vaccine. Donor details come from another sample of the same person, matched by shared clones.

This clonotype has more than one count but fewer than ten. V gene TRBV28 combines with J gene TRBJ2-4; 8 bases match TRBD2. The CDR3 contains 16 residues. Germline CDR1 and CDR2: MDHEN and SYDVKM. V lost 3 bases and J lost 2; bases outside the gene matches: 6. CDR3 protein: CASSFLTGGSKNIQYF. CDR3 nucleotide sequence: TGTGCCAGCAGTTTTCTCACGGGAGGGTCCAAAAACATTCAGTACTTC.

CDR3 nucleotides: TGTGCCAGCAGCCCCAGCGTACTCCGGTCTGGAAACACCATATATTTT. It translates to CASSPSVLRSGNTIYF. V usage is TRBV2 and J usage is TRBJ1-3; no clear D. There are 16 residues in the CDR3. Germline CDR1 is SNHLY and CDR2 is FYNNEI. V gave up 6 bases and J gave up 1 base, with 16 bases separating them.

CDR3: CATSRDLGTFSGNTIYF. The DNA for the CDR3 is TGTGCCACCAGCAGAGATCTTGGGACATTTTCTGGAAACACCATATATTTT. The chain is built from TRBV15 and TRBJ1-3, with D perhaps matching TRBD1 (6 bases). The V and J ends lost 0 bases and 1 base respectively, with 13 bases between them. The CDR3 loop spans 17 amino acids. Looked up from germline, CDR1 is LNHNV and CDR2 is YYDKDF (reference sequence).

This clonotype showed up many times. CDR3 nucleotides: TGCGCCAGCAGCTTGGCCGGGACAGACAACACTGAAGCTTTCTTT. Translating it yields CASSLAGTDNTEAFF. This chain uses TRBV5-1 with TRBJ1-1; 7 bases map to TRBD1. V lost 0 bases, J lost 2 bases, and 4 bases stayed unmatched. Germline-derived CDR1 and CDR2 are SGHRS and YFSETQ. The CDR3 spans 15 residues. The whole variable domain, remainder taken from reference TRBV5-1 and TRBJ1-1, is KAGVTQTPRYLIKTRGQQVTLSCSPISGHRSVSWYQQTPGQGLQFLFEYFSETQRNKGNFPGRFSGRQFSNSRSEMNVSTLELGDSALYLCASSLAGTDNTEAFFGQGTRLTVV.

This clonotype occurred a few times. The V and J genes are TRBV10-3 and TRBJ2-1; 10 positions match TRBD1. The CDR3 is made up of 15 amino acids. CDR1 and CDR2 from the germline V gene are ENHRY and SYGVKD. V dropped 2 bases and J dropped 10; count of bases not matched to a gene: 8. The CDR3 bases are TGTGCCATCAGTGAGAAGGGACAGGGGATAAACGAGCAGTTCTTC. Residues: CAISEKGQGINEQFF.

The V gene is TRBV6-1, the J gene TRBJ1-4; 7 bases are a match to TRBD1. The CDR3 extends over 14 amino acids. Germline V gene sequence: CDR1 MNHNS, CDR2 SASEGT. V was pared by 1 base and J by 8 bases, with 4 bases of the junction left unmatched. CDR3 amino acids: CASSEVGGFEKLFF. CDR3 in DNA: TGTGCCAGCAGTGAAGTAGGGGGCTTCGAAAAACTGTTTTTT.

The chain recombines TRBV10-3 with TRBJ2-7, with D possibly being TRBD1 (6 bases). The V end lost 8 bases, the J end lost 1 base, and 15 bases lay between the germline ends. CDR1 ENHRY and CDR2 SYGVKD come from the germline V gene. The length of the CDR3 is 14 residues. The DNA of the CDR3 is TGTGCCATCTCAGGAACAGGGAATTCCTACGAGCAGTACTTC. This encodes CAISGTGNSYEQYF.

This clonotype has a count of ten or more. This sequence joins TRBV5-1 and TRBJ1-1; D remains ambiguous. The CDR3 loop spans 13 amino acids. Looked up from germline, CDR1 is SGHRS and CDR2 is YFSETQ. V lost 0 bases and J lost 7, with 10 bases in between. CDR3 amino acids: CASSLEGIDEAFF. In DNA form, the CDR3 reads TGCGCCAGCAGCTTGGAAGGGATTGATGAAGCTTTCTTT.

This clonotype was detected only a few times. V is TRBV7-2 and J is TRBJ1-5; D is unclear. The V gene lost 6 bases and the J gene lost 0 bases, with 12 bases spanning the gap. The CDR3 covers 15 residues. Germline-derived CDR1 and CDR2 are SGHTA and FQGNSA. The CDR3 protein is CASSNGRSSNQPQHF. The CDR3 region has the DNA TGTGCCAGCAGTAACGGACGGAGTAGCAATCAGCCCCAGCATTTT.

This clonotype appeared a few times. The J gene is TRBJ1-1, the V gene TRBV6-2 or TRBV6-3; a possible D gene is TRBD1 (6 bases). Trimming took 5 bases from V and 0 from J, leaving 13 bases between them. CDR3 size: 15 residues. Germline CDR1 is MNHEY and CDR2 is SVGEGT. The CDR3 sequence is CASSKFDRLNTEAFF. Here the CDR3 DNA reads TGTGCCAGCAGTAAATTCGACAGGTTGAACACTGAAGCTTTCTTT.

CDR3 DNA: TGCGCCAGCAGCAACCGGGACGGGGATCAGCCCCAGCATTTT. It translates to CASSNRDGDQPQHF. V and J are TRBV4-1 and TRBJ1-5; tentatively, D is TRBD1 (5 bases). The CDR3 runs 14 residues. Germline values: CDR1 MGHRA, CDR2 YSYEKL. Trimming left V 5 bases short and J 5 bases short, with 13 bases between.

This CDR3 is CASPLGATDTQYF. The CDR3 DNA follows: TGTGCCAGCCCATTGGGGGCTACAGATACGCAGTATTTT. The rearrangement joins TRBV21-1 to TRBJ2-3; TRBD1, the table's D call, was not compared with the DNA. TRBV21-1 is a known pseudogene. The CDR3 loop spans 13 amino acids.

This clonotype was detected only once. The rearrangement uses TRBV7-9 and TRBJ2-7; tentative D call: TRBD2 (6 bases). V lost 6 bases, J lost 3 bases, and 15 bases lay in between. The CDR3 runs 14 residues. Germline values: CDR1 SEHNR, CDR2 FQNEAQ (reference sequence). The CDR3 reads CASSPEGTVYEQYF. The CDR3 DNA reads TGTGCCAGCAGTCCGGAGGGGACGGTCTACGAGCAGTACTTC.

The CDR3 loop is CATSRDSGGPYGYTF. CDR3 nucleotide sequence: TGTGCCACCAGCAGAGATTCAGGGGGGCCATATGGCTACACCTTC. The rearrangement links TRBV15 to TRBJ1-2, with 7 bases fitting TRBD1. Germline V gene lookup returns CDR1 LNHNV and CDR2 YYDKDF (reference sequence). This CDR3 has 15 amino acids. Unmatched junction bases numbered 6, after V lost 0 bases and J lost 5 bases.

This clonotype has only a few counts. The chain couples TRBV4-1 to TRBJ1-1, with TRBD1 matching over 9 bases. Trimming at V came to 2 bases and at J to 5 bases, leaving 6 bases not matched to a gene. This CDR3 has 15 amino acids. Germline CDR1 MGHRA, CDR2 YSYEKL. In DNA, the CDR3 is TGCGCCAGCAGCCAACTGGGACAGGGAGGTACTGAAGCTTTCTTT. It translates to CASSQLGQGGTEAFF.

The gene calls are TRBV7-6 and TRBJ2-5, with no clear D. Germline loops: CDR1 SGHVS, CDR2 FNYEAQ. This CDR3 has 14 amino acids. V was cut by 2 bases and J by 1 base, with 8 bases left in between. CDR3 protein: CASSLHQRQETQYF. CDR3 nucleotide sequence: TGTGCCAGCAGCTTACATCAACGCCAAGAGACCCAGTACTTC.

For this clonotype: With a much larger clone just one base away, this may be a read error. The V gene is TRBV10-3, the J gene TRBJ1-1, with D maybe TRBD1 (6 bases). This CDR3 is 15 amino acids long. The germline V and J ends were trimmed by 6 bases and 3 bases, with 17 bases remaining between them. Germline V gene data show CDR1 as ENHRY and CDR2 as SYGVKD. The CDR3 protein is CAIRGPWTEDTEAFF. CDR3 sequence (DNA): TGTGCCATCAGGGGCCCTTGGACAGAGGACACTGAAGCTTTCTTT.

This rearrangement joins TRBV6-2 or TRBV6-3 to TRBJ2-2, with TRBD1 matching 10 bases. The CDR3 runs to 15 residues. The germline V gene has CDR1 MNHEY and CDR2 SVGEGT. Unmatched junction bases numbered 6, after V lost 7 bases and J lost 4 bases. For the CDR3, the DNA is TGTGCCAGCAACGACAGGGGGCGCGGCACCGGGGAGCTGTTTTTT. The encoded protein is CASNDRGRGTGELFF.

This clonotype was seen more than once but under ten times. J is TRBJ2-3 and V is TRBV10-1; D unresolved. The CDR3 runs 12 residues. CDR1 WNHNN and CDR2 SYGVQD come from the germline V gene (reference sequence). V shed 2 bases and J shed 4 bases, with 4 bases lying between them. The CDR3 DNA reads TGCGCCAGCAGTGAGGTGGCAGATACGCAGTATTTT. This sequence encodes CASSEVADTQYF.

This clonotype was seen only a few times. This sequence joins TRBV5-8 and TRBJ1-3; D gene ambiguous. CDR3 length equals 14 residues. Per germline, CDR1 SGHTS and CDR2 YDEGEE. Trimming removed 7 bases at V and 4 bases at J, with 15 bases between. CDR3 nucleotides: TGTGCCAGCGCTCCGGACCTGCTCGGAAACACCATATATTTT. It yields the protein CASAPDLLGNTIYF. Using reference TRBV5-8 and TRBJ1-3 for the parts outside the CDR3, the full variable domain is EAGVTQSPTHLIKTRGQQATLRCSPISGHTSVYWYQQALGLGLQFLLWYDEGEERNRGNFPPRFSGRQFPNYSSELNVNALELEDSALYLCASAPDLLGNTIYFGEGSWLTVV.

The table lists this clonotype with many counts. V usage is TRBV29-1 and J usage is TRBJ1-1; no clear D gene. This CDR3 is 13 amino acids long. Germline-derived CDR1 and CDR2 are SQVTM and ANQGSEA. Trimming left V 4 bases short and J 1 base short, with 10 bases between. The CDR3 DNA reads TGCAGCGTTGTCGGCAGACCGAACACTGAAGCTTTCTTT. Protein sequence: CSVVGRPNTEAFF.

To note about this clonotype: This may arise from a read error, as a much more abundant clone is one base away. The CDR3 does not end in the conserved phenylalanine or tryptophan, so this is likely a read error. V is TRBV5-1 and J is TRBJ1-4; TRBD1 is a possible D gene (6 bases). This CDR3 has 14 residues. V lost 3 bases to trimming and J lost 4 bases, with 10 bases between them. Looked up from germline, CDR1 is SGHRS and CDR2 is YFSETQ. CDR3 protein: CASSSPGVNEKLFL. The CDR3 nucleotides read TGCGCCAGCAGCTCCCCAGGGGTTAATGAAAAACTGTTTCTT.